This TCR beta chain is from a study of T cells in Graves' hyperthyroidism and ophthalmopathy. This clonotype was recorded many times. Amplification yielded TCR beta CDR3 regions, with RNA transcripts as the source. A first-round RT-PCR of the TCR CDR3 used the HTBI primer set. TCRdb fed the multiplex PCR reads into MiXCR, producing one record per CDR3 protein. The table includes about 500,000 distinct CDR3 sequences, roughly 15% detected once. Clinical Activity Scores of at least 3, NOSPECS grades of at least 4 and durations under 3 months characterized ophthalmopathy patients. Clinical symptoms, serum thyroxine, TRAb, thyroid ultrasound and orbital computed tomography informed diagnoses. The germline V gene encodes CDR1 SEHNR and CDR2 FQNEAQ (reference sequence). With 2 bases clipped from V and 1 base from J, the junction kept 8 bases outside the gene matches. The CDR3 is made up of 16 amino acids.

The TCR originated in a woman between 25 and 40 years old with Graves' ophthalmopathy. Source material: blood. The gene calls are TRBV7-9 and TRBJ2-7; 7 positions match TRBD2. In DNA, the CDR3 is TGTGCCAGCAGCTTAAATGCGGGAGCGTCTTCCTACGAGCAGTACTTC. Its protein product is CASSLNAGASSYEQYF.